This TCR beta chain was captured in a study of T-cell reconstitution after alpha-beta-depleted transplantation in children. Deletions cut 1 base from V and 7 bases from J, with 18 bases between. The CDR3 sequence is 16 residues long. Per germline, CDR1 SGDLS and CDR2 YYNGEE. On this clonotype: Given a much more abundant clone one base away, this may be a read error.

Unique molecular identifiers tagged the TCRbeta library. TCRdb reanalysed the PCR reads using MiXCR and keeps one entry per CDR3 protein. The sample holds about 260,000 distinct CDR3 sequences, around a tenth seen once. This specimen consisted of peripheral blood, obtained 180 days after TCRalphabeta/CD19-depleted stem cell transplant. The TCR comes from a male patient between 2 and 9 years old who had a stem cell transplant for chronic granulomatous disease, so the T cells may come from the graft donor. V and J are TRBV9 and TRBJ2-1; perhaps TRBD2 as D (6 bases). The CDR3 reads CASSVQGTGASNEQFF. CDR3 sequence (DNA): TGTGCCAGCAGCGTACAGGGAACGGGAGCGAGTAATGAGCAGTTCTTC. Supplemented by reference TRBV9 and TRBJ2-1, the full variable domain reads DSGVTQTPKHLITATGQRVTLRCSPRSGDLSVYWYQQSLDQGLQFLIQYYNGEERAKGNILERFSAQQFPDLHSELNLSSLELGDSALYFCASSVQGTGASNEQFFGPGTRLTVL.